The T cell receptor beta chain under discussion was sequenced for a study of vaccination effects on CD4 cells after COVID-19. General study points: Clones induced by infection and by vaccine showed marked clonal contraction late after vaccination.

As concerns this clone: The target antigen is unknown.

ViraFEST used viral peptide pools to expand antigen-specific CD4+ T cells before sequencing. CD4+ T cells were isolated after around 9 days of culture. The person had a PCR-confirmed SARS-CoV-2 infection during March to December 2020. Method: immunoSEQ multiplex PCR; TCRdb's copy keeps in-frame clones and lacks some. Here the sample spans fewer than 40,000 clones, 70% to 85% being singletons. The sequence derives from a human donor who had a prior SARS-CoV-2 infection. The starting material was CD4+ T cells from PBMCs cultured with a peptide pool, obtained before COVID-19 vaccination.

Written as DNA, the CDR3 is TGCGCCAGCAGGCTGACTAGCGCGGGCCCTTGGGAGCAGTTCTTC. Its protein is CASRLTSAGPWEQFF. The V call is TRBV4-1, the J call TRBJ2-1; 8 nucleotides match TRBD2. Per germline, CDR1 MGHRA and CDR2 YSYEKL. This CDR3 region has 15 residues. Trimming cost V 6 bases and J 10 bases; bases outside gene matches: 14.